This T cell receptor beta chain was captured in a study of human T cells and chemical hapten exposure. On the study more broadly: Patch tests of 0.01% DPC on the upper back were read at 6 days. Study results and caveats: TCRs at a frequency above 1 in 1000 stayed unchanged with DPC sensitization. Expanded TCRs showed more large CDR3 clusters than pre-sensitization or healthy control sets. The count of PT1 expanded TCRs correlated positively with patch test score.

Trimming removed 6 bases from V and 3 bases from J; junction bases left unmatched: 4. This CDR3 spans 15 amino acids. TCRdb itself ran the RACE reads through MiXCR, one entry per CDR3 protein. Among some 330,000 distinct CDR3 sequences listed, over 5% were seen once. This clonotype has ten or more counts. Its antigen is currently unknown. As to time point: pre-sensitization, week 0. Specified treatment: therapeutic diphenylcyclopropenone sensitization with weekly scalp DPC. Here the sequenced sample was whole blood, taken in connection with sensitization to the hapten diphenylcyclopropenone (DPC). J is TRBJ2-5 and V is TRBV12-3 or TRBV12-4; 13 bases agree with TRBD2. The clonotype comes from a woman aged 18-29 years with alopecia areata. Some clones in this sample may be carry-over from other donors' samples. CDR3 sequence (DNA): TGTGCCAGCAGCCTGACTAGCGGGGGGAAAGAGACCCAGTACTTC. Amino acids: CASSLTSGGKETQYF.